The T cell receptor beta chain described here comes from a study of graft-versus-host responses after intestinal transplantation. In the study overall: All of the recipients had induction that used anti-thymocyte globulin, then tacrolimus and steroids for approximately 3 years.

Clones were sequenced by immunoSEQ multiplex PCR, and TCRdb holds only the in-frame ones, with some missing. Of some 69,000 clones listed, roughly 92% are singletons. This receptor was obtained from a human patient who received an intestinal transplant, so some T cells may come from the graft donor. The sequences come from bone marrow, collected 700 to 850 days after intestinal transplantation.

This CDR3 is CASSSSPGTVYNEQFF. CDR3 DNA sequence: TGTGCCAGCAGCTCAAGTCCCGGGACAGTATACAATGAGCAGTTCTTC. This rearrangement joins TRBV7-6 to TRBJ2-1, with 7 bases that match TRBD1. CDR3 size: 16 residues. J gave up 4 bases and V 4 bases, and 10 bases lay outside the gene matches. CDR1 and CDR2 from the germline V gene are SGHVS and FNYEAQ.